One and the same sample provided the 20 T cell receptor beta chains below, sequenced in a study of shared clonotypes between healthy human individuals. The repertoire was sequenced with immunoSEQ multiplex PCR; TCRdb's copy has only in-frame clones and lacks some. Here the sample spans about 680,000 clones, approximately 75% being singletons. The sequenced sample was memory CD4+ T cells sorted from blood. The subset: CD45RA-negative fraction. These receptors came from a woman younger than 45 in good health.

This chain links TRBV7-9 with TRBJ2-5; 10 nucleotides match TRBD2. This CDR3 spans 15 amino acids. J lost 5 bases, V lost 1 base, and 4 bases had no gene match. Germline assignment: CDR1 SEHNR and CDR2 FQNEAQ (reference sequence). The CDR3 protein is CASSLVLAGRETQYF. Written as DNA, the CDR3 is TGTGCCAGCAGCTTAGTACTAGCGGGACGCGAGACCCAGTACTTC.

The CDR3 region has the DNA TGTGCCAGCAGGCCTAGCGGGGCCGACACCGGGGAGCTGTTTTTT. As protein: CASRPSGADTGELFF. V and J are TRBV28 and TRBJ2-2; TRBD2 matches 9 bases. CDR3 length: 15 residues. V was clipped by 6 bases and J by 3 bases; unmatched bases: 5. Germline lookup yields CDR1 MDHEN and CDR2 SYDVKM.

This clone was counted between two and nine times. This chain uses TRBV7-2 with TRBJ1-4, with a weak D call TRBD1 (5 bases). V gave up 5 bases and J gave up 6 bases, with 10 bases separating them. CDR1 and CDR2 from the germline V gene are SGHTA and FQGNSA. CDR3 length: 13 residues. The CDR3 DNA reads as TGTGCCAGCAGCCCCGGGACCCATGAAAAACTGTTTTTT. This gives the protein CASSPGTHEKLFF.

The chain joins TRBV28 to TRBJ1-2; 12 bases match TRBD1. Looked up from germline, CDR1 is MDHEN and CDR2 is SYDVKM. V was pared by 5 bases and J by 7 bases, with 11 bases of the junction left unmatched. The CDR3 sequence is 16 residues long. The CDR3 sequence: CASSTGTGGVLSGYTF. As DNA, the CDR3 is TGTGCCAGCAGTACCGGGACAGGGGGCGTTCTTTCTGGCTACACCTTC.

V gene TRBV11-2 combines with J gene TRBJ2-5; D remains ambiguous. V dropped 5 bases and J dropped 2 bases, with 18 bases sitting between them. There are 16 residues in the CDR3. CDR1 SGHAT and CDR2 FQNNGV come from the germline V gene. CDR3 DNA: TGTGCCAGCAGCCTAAACCAAGGTGTCAGTCAAGAGACCCAGTACTTC. It specifies CASSLNQGVSQETQYF.

J is TRBJ2-1 and V is TRBV6-1, with 13 bases that match TRBD2. V was clipped by 0 bases and J by 0 bases; unmatched bases: 8. CDR1 is MNHNS and CDR2 is SASEGT in the germline V gene. The CDR3 sequence is 20 residues long. Here the CDR3 DNA reads TGTGCCAGCAGTGAAGCCAGACTAGCGGGAGGCCTGAGCTCCTACAATGAGCAGTTCTTC. Protein product: CASSEARLAGGLSSYNEQFF.

The chain has TRBV4-2 and TRBJ2-7, with 10 bases lining up with TRBD2. Per the germline V gene, CDR1 is LGHNA and CDR2 is YNFKEQ. Unmatched junction bases numbered 13, after V lost 5 bases and J lost 0 bases. This CDR3 has 18 residues. The CDR3 loop reads CASSLRSSGSPRSYEQYF. Here the CDR3 DNA reads TGTGCCAGCAGCTTACGATCTAGCGGGAGCCCACGCTCCTACGAGCAGTACTTC.

This clone showed up just a few times. The chain is built from TRBV7-2 and TRBJ2-7, with D perhaps TRBD2 (7 bases). V lost 8 bases and J lost 5, with 19 bases in between. CDR3 size: 14 residues. The germline V gene has CDR1 SGHTA and CDR2 FQGNSA. The DNA of the CDR3 is TGTGCCAGCCAGACCCAGCGGGACACCCACGAGCAGTACTTC. Translating gives CASQTQRDTHEQYF.

The V call is TRBV19, the J call TRBJ1-1, with D possibly TRBD1 on 5 matching bases. Germline CDR1 reads LNHDA; CDR2 reads SQIVND (reference sequence). The CDR3 contains 13 residues. Trimming took off 8 bases at V and 2 bases at J, with 12 bases between the two ends. The CDR3 DNA follows: TGTGCCAGTGGACAAAGATCCAACACTGAAGCTTTCTTT. This gives the protein CASGQRSNTEAFF.

There are a few counts of this clone. The V call is TRBV5-1, the J call TRBJ1-5, with D possibly being TRBD1 (6 bases). Germline V gene sequence: CDR1 SGHRS, CDR2 YFSETQ. Trimming shortened V by 4 bases and J by 6 bases, and 17 bases separated the two germline ends. The CDR3 loop spans 15 amino acids. CDR3 sequence (DNA): TGCGCCAGCAGCCCGGAGGGGGAGGTAGGTCAGCCCCAGCATTTT. It yields the protein CASSPEGEVGQPQHF.

The rearrangement uses TRBV7-2 and TRBJ2-7; 11 bases are a match to TRBD2. Trimming took 5 bases from V and 6 from J; bases not matched to a gene: 3. The CDR3 loop spans 13 amino acids. Germline lookup yields CDR1 SGHTA and CDR2 FQGNSA. CDR3 amino acids: CASSELAGAEQYF. Written as DNA, the CDR3 is TGTGCCAGCAGCGAACTAGCGGGAGCCGAGCAGTACTTC. Drawing the rest from reference TRBV7-2 and TRBJ2-7, the complete variable domain is GAGVSQSPSNKVTEKGKDVELRCDPISGHTALYWYRQSLGQGLEFLIYFQGNSAPDKSGLPSDRFSAERTGGSVSTLTIQRTQQEDSAVYLCASSELAGAEQYFGPGTRLTVT.

This clone turned up a few times. The rearrangement links TRBV19 to TRBJ1-3, with 9 positions matching TRBD1. The V and J ends lost 5 bases and 1 base, in that order; junction bases with no gene match: 0. The V gene's germline CDR1 is LNHDA and CDR2 SQIVND (reference sequence). The CDR3 has 14 residues. CDR3: CASSGTGSGNTIYF. The CDR3 region has the DNA TGTGCCAGTAGTGGGACAGGGTCTGGAAACACCATATATTTT.

The J gene is TRBJ1-1, the V gene TRBV12-5; D is uncertain. CDR1 is LGHNT and CDR2 is FRNRAP in the germline V gene. The CDR3 sequence is 15 residues long. The V end was cut by 0 bases, the J end by 1 base, with 9 bases between. In DNA form, the CDR3 reads TGTGCTAGTGGTTTGGTTCAAGGGTCGAACACTGAAGCTTTCTTT. Translation gives CASGLVQGSNTEAFF.

V usage is TRBV6-1 and J usage is TRBJ2-2; 9 bases fit TRBD1. J lost 3 bases, V lost 6 bases, and 5 bases had no gene match. The germline V gene encodes CDR1 MNHNS and CDR2 SASEGT. The CDR3 runs to 15 residues. CDR3 in DNA: TGTGCCAGCAGAAGGGGACAGGGAGACACCGGGGAGCTGTTTTTT. Translating it yields CASRRGQGDTGELFF.

This clone appeared a single time. V usage is TRBV6-6 and J usage is TRBJ2-7; a possible D gene is TRBD1 (5 bases). The CDR3 runs 13 residues. The germline V gene has CDR1 MNHNY and CDR2 SVGAGI (reference sequence). Trimming left V 2 bases short and J 6 bases short, with 11 bases between. CDR3 DNA: TGTGCCAGCAGTTACGACAGTGCTTTCGAGCAGTACTTC. This translates into CASSYDSAFEQYF.

This sequence joins TRBV18 and TRBJ2-2, with D possibly TRBD2 on 6 matching bases. The CDR3 is 16 amino acids. CDR1 KGHSH and CDR2 LQKENI come from the germline V gene. The V end was cut by 6 bases, the J end by 0 bases, with 14 bases between. CDR3 in DNA: TGTGCCAGCTCCTCAACGGGGGTCGCGAACACCGGGGAGCTGTTTTTT. Translation gives CASSSTGVANTGELFF.

The chain has TRBV15 and TRBJ2-1, with TRBD2 matching 11 bases. Germline V gene lookup returns CDR1 LNHNV and CDR2 YYDKDF (reference sequence). Trimming at V came to 0 bases and at J to 6 bases, leaving 13 bases not matched to a gene. The CDR3 sequence is 19 residues long. CDR3 residues: CATSRDRGIAGGRVNEQFF. The CDR3 DNA is TGTGCCACCAGCAGAGATCGAGGGATAGCGGGAGGGCGCGTCAATGAGCAGTTCTTC. Together with reference TRBV15 and TRBJ2-1, the CDR3 gives the full variable domain: DAMVIQNPRYQVTQFGKPVTLSCSQTLNHNVMYWYQQKSSQAPKLLFHYYDKDFNNEADTPDNFQSRRPNTSFCFLDIRSPGLGDTAMYLCATSRDRGIAGGRVNEQFFGPGTRLTVL.

The chain links TRBV11-2 to TRBJ2-7, with D uncertain. CDR1 is SGHAT and CDR2 is FQNNGV in the germline V gene. This CDR3 has 12 amino acids. Trimming left V 5 bases short and J 2 bases short, with 7 bases between. The CDR3 nucleotides are TGTGCCAGCAGCCACACCCCCTACGAGCAGTACTTC. Encoded protein: CASSHTPYEQYF.

Here the CDR3 reads CASSEAGFSYEQYF. The CDR3 nucleotides are TGTGCCAGCAGCGAAGCGGGCTTCTCCTACGAGCAGTACTTC. The chain uses TRBV7-8 and TRBJ2-7; possible D gene TRBD2, 6 bases. This CDR3 region has 14 residues. Trimming shortened V by 5 bases and J by 0 bases, and 11 bases separated the two germline ends. From germline, CDR1 is SGHVS and CDR2 FQNEAQ.

The chain has TRBV9 and TRBJ2-3; D might be TRBD2 (6 bases). The CDR3 sequence is 15 residues long. Germline CDR1 reads SGDLS; CDR2 reads YYNGEE. V was shortened by 3 bases and J by 1 base, with 12 bases between the two germline ends. CDR3 bases: TGTGCCAGCAGCGGGGGGGTCTGGGGCACAGATACGCAGTATTTT. It translates to CASSGGVWGTDTQYF.